This T cell receptor beta chain was found in a study of beta chain features in type 1 diabetes. The investigators reverse transcribed all of the isolated RNA, so they sequenced expressed TCRB transcripts. Sequencing used immunoSEQ multiplex PCR; TCRdb keeps in-frame clones, though not all of them. The sample holds 600,000 or so clones, around an eighth seen once. This clone was counted between two and nine times. The antigen is not known. The CDR3 has 12 amino acids. In germline, CDR1 is SQVTM, CDR2 ANQGSEA. Trimming stripped 7 bases from V and 3 bases from J, with 13 bases between. Study-level points and caveats: Patients with Type 1 diabetes showed moderately but significantly shorter TCRB CDR3s in all four CD4+ subsets.

The chain is built from TRBV29-1 and TRBJ2-7; tentatively, D is TRBD1 or TRBD2 (5 bases each). Sequencing input: naive CD4+ T cells from blood. This sequence originates from a man aged 25 to 40 with type 1 diabetes. The CDR3 region has the DNA TGCAGCGGGGGGACGGCGGACTACGAGCAGTACTTC. This gives the protein CSGGTADYEQYF.